The present T cell receptor (beta chain) was sequenced within a study of immune heterogeneity within non-small cell lung tumors. Findings of the study overall: Individual patients showed largely nonoverlapping sets of high-frequency T-cell receptor beta clonotypes. Tumor sites within a patient were found to share identical dominant CDR3 beta clonotypes, and site-unique high-frequency clones were also present. Local tumor mutational burden showed a correlation with local T-cell clonality that was moderate but significant (R 0.3 to 0.35).

Bulk tumor genomic DNA, 500 to 750 ng per sample, was used as template. Surgery yielded several widely spaced biopsies per primary tumor. Enrolled patients presented with newly diagnosed, previously untreated non-small cell lung cancer and underwent curative surgery. Sample donors consisted of newly diagnosed non-small cell lung cancer patients who were undergoing surgery with curative intent. TCR beta CDR3 was amplified by multiplex PCR using 32 V and 13 J primers. TCRdb ran MiXCR on the multiplex PCR reads and lists one entry per CDR3 protein. Of 20,000 to 25,000 distinct CDR3 sequences listed, about 30% were seen once; the top ten hold around 4.3%. This clonotype was recorded many times. Its specificity is unknown. The TCR originated in a middle-aged man with non-small cell lung cancer. Sequenced: lung tumor tissue.

The CDR3 sequence is CASRGRAWNTEAFF. As DNA, the CDR3 is TGTGCCAGCCGGGGCCGGGCTTGGAACACTGAAGCTTTCTTT. V usage is TRBV12-3 or TRBV12-4 and J usage is TRBJ1-1; tentative D call: TRBD1 (5 bases). This CDR3 is built from 14 residues. V lost 8 bases and J 1 base, leaving 14 bases between the germline ends.